This TCR beta chain was captured by sequencing in a study of cytomegalovirus exposure and HLA in healthy donors. Study-level findings and limits: Trimming of TCR beta V- and J-genes showed a link, identified in a later analysis, to a missense DCLRE1C variant. Most TCR beta V segments were productive about 87% or about 30% of the time in an earlier analysis. Later analysis identified 16,000 or so TCR beta sequences associated with HLA alleles, using a false discovery rate threshold of 0.05.

The primer mix had 60 Vbeta and 13 Jbeta primers. Some clones are missing from TCRdb's copy, which holds only in-frame ones; the method was immunoSEQ multiplex PCR. Found here are 200,000 to 250,000 clones, 70% to 85% of them singletons; the top ten hold approximately 0.5%. Nominally healthy donors were sampled, though unrecorded immune exposures were likely. This CDR3 region has 16 residues. Trimming left V 0 bases short and J 4 bases short, with 13 bases between. The germline V gene has CDR1 SGHRS and CDR2 YFSETQ. Turning to this clone: Its cognate antigen is unknown.

The specimen sequenced was PBMCs. The genes are TRBV5-1 and TRBJ1-4; tentative D call: TRBD1 (6 bases). The origin of this receptor is a woman in her thirties or forties in good health and CMV-seronegative. The CDR3 is CASSLGSGVYNEKLFF. DNA of the CDR3: TGCGCCAGCAGCTTGGGCTCAGGGGTCTATAATGAAAAACTGTTTTTT.